One and the same sample provided the 11 T cell receptor beta chains below, sequenced in a study of cytomegalovirus exposure and HLA in healthy donors. With 60 Vbeta and 13 Jbeta primers, the PCR was carried out. Using immunoSEQ multiplex PCR, the repertoire was profiled, and TCRdb retains in-frame clones only, with some absent. The sample consists of 200,000 to 250,000 clones, 70% to 85% of them appearing once. Sequenced material: PBMCs. These receptors all come from a girl aged 2 to 9 in good health and CMV-seronegative.

J is TRBJ1-2 and V is TRBV2, with 8 bases that match TRBD1. Per the germline V gene, CDR1 is SNHLY and CDR2 is FYNNEI. The V and J ends lost 6 bases and 3 bases, in that order; junction bases with no gene match: 15. The CDR3 totals 17 residues. CDR3 sequence reads: CASSAIKDRADDYGYTF. CDR3 coding DNA: TGTGCCAGCAGCGCCATTAAGGACAGGGCGGACGACTATGGCTACACCTTC.

This clone has only one observation. The chain is built from TRBV18 and TRBJ1-2; D remains unclear. Trimming shortened V by 4 bases and J by 0 bases, and 9 bases separated the two germline ends. The CDR3 is made up of 14 amino acids. In germline, CDR1 is KGHSH, CDR2 LQKENI. CDR3 protein: CASSLEGANYGYTF. DNA of the CDR3: TGTGCCAGCTCACTAGAGGGAGCTAACTATGGCTACACCTTC.

This clone has only one observation. This CDR3 reads CACTGGNQPQHF. CDR3 DNA sequence: TGTGCCTGCACAGGGGGCAATCAGCCCCAGCATTTT. The chain employs TRBV6-1 and TRBJ1-5; 7 bases are shared with TRBD1. CDR1 MNHNS and CDR2 SASEGT come from the germline V gene. CDR3 size: 12 residues. With V trimmed by 11 bases and J by 2 bases, 3 bases remained unmatched.

The table lists this clone with a few counts. The chain carries TRBV10-3 and TRBJ1-1; D possibly corresponds to TRBD1 (5 bases). Trimming pared 6 bases from V and 3 bases from J, leaving 11 bases between. This CDR3 region has 13 residues. Looked up from germline, CDR1 is ENHRY and CDR2 is SYGVKD. The chain's CDR3 is CAIRPGGDTEAFF. The CDR3 DNA sequence: TGTGCCATCAGGCCGGGGGGGGACACTGAAGCTTTCTTT.

The V and J genes are TRBV27 and TRBJ2-2; TRBD2 might be the D (5 bases). Germline V CDR1 and CDR2: MNHEY, SMNVEV (reference sequence). V was clipped by 2 bases and J by 1 base, with 8 bases between them. This CDR3 has 15 amino acids. CDR3 sequence reads: CASSLRGRNTGELFF. As DNA, the CDR3 is TGTGCCAGCAGTTTACGGGGAAGGAACACCGGGGAGCTGTTTTTT.

The chain combines TRBV2 with TRBJ2-1; 7 bases agree with TRBD2. The CDR3 consists of 13 residues. Germline CDR1 and CDR2: SNHLY and FYNNEI. Trimming took 7 bases from V and 5 from J; bases not matched to a gene: 5. The CDR3 spells CASTPSGDNEQFF. CDR3 DNA sequence: TGTGCCAGCACGCCTAGCGGCGACAATGAGCAGTTCTTC.

This sequence joins TRBV13 and TRBJ2-7, with D possibly TRBD1 on 5 matching bases. Trimming cost V 0 bases and J 0 bases, with 12 bases left between them. The V gene's germline CDR1 is PRHDT and CDR2 FYEKMQ (reference sequence). The CDR3 spans 16 residues. The CDR3 protein is CASSLGVNRFSYEQYF. DNA for the CDR3: TGTGCCAGCAGCTTAGGGGTAAACAGGTTCTCCTACGAGCAGTACTTC. Full variable domain (remainder filled in from reference TRBV13 and TRBJ2-7): AAGVIQSPRHLIKEKRETATLKCYPIPRHDTVYWYQQGPGQDPQFLISFYEKMQSDKGSIPDRFSAQQFSDYHSELNMSSLELGDSALYFCASSLGVNRFSYEQYFGPGTRLTVT.

The V and J genes are TRBV6-1 and TRBJ1-2; D not resolved. Germline loops: CDR1 MNHNS, CDR2 SASEGT. V dropped 7 bases and J dropped 0 bases, with 12 bases sitting between them. The CDR3 sequence is 14 residues long. The CDR3 nucleotides read TGTGCCAGCACTATGGGCAGTACTAACTATGGCTACACCTTC. Amino acid sequence: CASTMGSTNYGYTF.

V gene TRBV5-4 combines with J gene TRBJ2-5; 10 nucleotides match TRBD2. This CDR3 is 17 amino acids long. J lost 2 bases, V lost 4 bases, and 11 bases had no gene match. Germline CDR1 reads SGHNT; CDR2 reads YYREEE (reference sequence). The chain's CDR3 is CASSTPGLAGAQETQYF. In DNA form, the CDR3 reads TGTGCCAGCAGCACGCCGGGGCTAGCGGGAGCACAAGAGACCCAGTACTTC.

V and J are TRBV5-6 and TRBJ2-7, with D perhaps matching TRBD1 (5 bases). CDR1 SGHDT and CDR2 YYEEEE come from the germline V gene. This CDR3 comprises 13 residues. V dropped 4 bases and J dropped 2 bases, with 10 bases sitting between them. This chain's CDR3 is CASSLKGPYEQYF. Written as DNA, the CDR3 is TGTGCCAGCAGCCTTAAGGGGCCCTACGAGCAGTACTTC.

This sequence joins TRBV7-6 and TRBJ2-1; the match to TRBD2 covers 16 bases. The junction had 3 bases not matched to a gene; V was cut back by 5 bases and J by 5 bases. Germline V gene lookup returns CDR1 SGHVS and CDR2 FNYEAQ. The CDR3 is made up of 16 amino acids. CDR3 sequence reads: CASSPGLAGGNNEQFF. CDR3 DNA: TGTGCCAGCAGCCCGGGACTAGCGGGGGGGAACAATGAGCAGTTCTTC.